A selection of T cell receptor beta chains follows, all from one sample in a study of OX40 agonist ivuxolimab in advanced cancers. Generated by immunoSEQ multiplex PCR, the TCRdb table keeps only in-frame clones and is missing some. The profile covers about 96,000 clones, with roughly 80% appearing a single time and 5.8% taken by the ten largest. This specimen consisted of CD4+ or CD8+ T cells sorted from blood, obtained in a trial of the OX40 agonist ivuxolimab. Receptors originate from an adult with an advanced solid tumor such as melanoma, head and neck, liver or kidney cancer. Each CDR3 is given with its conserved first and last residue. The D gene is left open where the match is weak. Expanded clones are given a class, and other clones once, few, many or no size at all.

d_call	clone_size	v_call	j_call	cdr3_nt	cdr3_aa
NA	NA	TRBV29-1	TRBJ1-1	TGCAGCGTTCGAGGGTCCCCGAACACTGAAGCTTTCTTT	CSVRGSPNTEAFF
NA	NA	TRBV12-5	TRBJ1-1	TGTGCTAGTCGGAGGACAGACACTGAAGCTTTCTTT	CASRRTDTEAFF
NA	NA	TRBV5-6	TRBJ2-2	TGTGCCAGCAGCTTGGTTTCCGCCGGGGAGCTGTTTTTT	CASSLVSAGELFF
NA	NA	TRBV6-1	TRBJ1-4	TGTGCCAGCAGTGAAGTAGGGACAAATGAAAAACTGTTTTTT	CASSEVGTNEKLFF
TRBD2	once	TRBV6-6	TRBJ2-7	TGTGCCAGCCGCCCGACTAGCGGGAGATACGAGCAGTACTTC	CASRPTSGRYEQYF
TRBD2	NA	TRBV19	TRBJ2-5	TGTGCCAGTAGCGTTAGCGGGTACCAAGAGACCCAGTACTTC	CASSVSGYQETQYF
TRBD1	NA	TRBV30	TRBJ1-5	TGTGCCTGGAGTGCACAGGGGGGGAATCAGCCCCAGCATTTT	CAWSAQGGNQPQHF
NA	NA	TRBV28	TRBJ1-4	TGTGCCAGCAGTTCAACAGGGTTGGCTAATGAAAAACTGTTTTTT	CASSSTGLANEKLFF
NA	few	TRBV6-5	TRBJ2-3	TGTGCCAGCAGTTACTATTTCACAGATACGCAGTATTTT	CASSYYFTDTQYF
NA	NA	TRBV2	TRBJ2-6	TGTGCCAGCAATACGGTAGGGAACTCTGGGGCCAACGTCCTGACTTTC	CASNTVGNSGANVLTF
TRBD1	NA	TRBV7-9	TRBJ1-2	TGTGCCAGCAGCTCCCCGGGACAGGGCTATGGCTACACCTTC	CASSSPGQGYGYTF